This TCR beta chain came from a study of breast tumors, draining lymph nodes, adjacent tissues. Study-wide findings and caveats: Tumor repertoires ranked between lymph nodes and nontumor tissue in diversity, with V and J gene preferences. Tumor and nontumor repertoires were significantly more similar in luminal-like than in basal-like breast cancer. Data fit most tumor T cells coming from lymph node, expanding in tumor.

From the multiplex PCR reads, TCRdb called clonotypes with MiXCR, one entry per CDR3 protein. The sample lists around 21,000 distinct CDR3 sequences, around 40% occurring once. To note about this clonotype: What it binds is not known.

V was clipped by 4 bases and J by 4 bases, with 11 bases between them. This CDR3 spans 13 amino acids. CDR1 MNHNY and CDR2 SVGAGI come from the germline V gene (reference sequence). The sequenced material came from breast tumor tissue. V and J are TRBV6-6 and TRBJ2-7; possible D gene TRBD1, 6 bases. This TCR was sampled from a female donor with breast cancer. Some clones in this sample may be carry-over from other donors' samples. The CDR3 sequence is CASSLGQLYEQYF. The CDR3 bases are TGTGCCAGCAGTTTAGGACAGCTTTACGAGCAGTACTTC.